The sequence of this TCR beta chain was determined in a study of T-cell reconstitution after alpha-beta-depleted transplantation in children. Library preparation (for TCRbeta) was performed with unique molecular identifiers. TCRdb processed the PCR reads anew with MiXCR; each CDR3 protein has one entry. Altogether about 440,000 distinct CDR3 sequences are present, around 46% being singletons, with the ten largest covering approximately 30%. This clonotype was seen a handful of times. Its matching antigen is unknown. V lost 4 bases and J lost 2; bases outside the gene matches: 10. Germline V gene sequence: CDR1 SEHNR, CDR2 FQNEAQ (reference sequence). This CDR3 spans 17 amino acids. General study points: By about two months after transplant, alpha-beta T cells reportedly arose from several hundred graft clones that had expanded. By one year post-transplant, T-cell counts and diversity largely arose from T cells that were newly produced.

The sequencing used PBMCs, collected before TCRalphabeta/CD19-depleted stem cell transplant. This TCR was recovered from a girl aged 2 to 9 with aplastic anemia, due to receive a stem cell transplant. V and J are TRBV7-9 and TRBJ2-5; 10 nucleotides align to TRBD2. The CDR3 protein is CASSSTRRTSGQETQYF. CDR3 nucleotide sequence: TGTGCCAGCAGCTCTACCCGGCGGACTAGCGGACAAGAGACCCAGTACTTC.